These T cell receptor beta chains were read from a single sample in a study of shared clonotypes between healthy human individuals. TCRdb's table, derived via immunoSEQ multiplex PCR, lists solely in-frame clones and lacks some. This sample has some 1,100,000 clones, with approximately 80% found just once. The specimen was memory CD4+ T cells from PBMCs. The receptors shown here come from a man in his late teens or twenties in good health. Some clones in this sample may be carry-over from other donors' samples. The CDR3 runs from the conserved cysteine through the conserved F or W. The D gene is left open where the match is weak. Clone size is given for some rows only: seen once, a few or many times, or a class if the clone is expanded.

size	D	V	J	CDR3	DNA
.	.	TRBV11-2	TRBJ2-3	CASSTGTSRLTDTQYF	TGTGCCAGCAGCACGGGTACTAGCCGTCTCACAGATACGCAGTATTTT
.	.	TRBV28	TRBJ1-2	CASSLTGQNYGYTF	TGTGCCAGCAGTTTAACTGGACAGAACTATGGCTACACCTTC
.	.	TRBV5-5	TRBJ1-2	CASSLQGGGYTF	TGTGCCAGCAGCTTACAGGGAGGAGGCTACACCTTC
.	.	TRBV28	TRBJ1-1	CASSAPTGLDTEAFF	TGTGCCAGCAGTGCCCCTACAGGGCTGGACACTGAAGCTTTCTTT
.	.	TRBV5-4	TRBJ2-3	CASSRDRYTDTQYF	TGTGCCAGCAGCAGGGACCGGTACACAGATACGCAGTATTTT
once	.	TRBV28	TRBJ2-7	CASSLSGVGEQYF	TGTGCCAGCAGTTTATCAGGGGTTGGGGAGCAGTACTTC
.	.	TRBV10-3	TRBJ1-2	CAISPTSIRDYGYTF	TGTGCCATCAGCCCCACGTCCATCCGGGACTATGGCTACACCTTC
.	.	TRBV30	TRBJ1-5	CAWSPGYNQPQHF	TGTGCCTGGAGCCCCGGTTACAATCAGCCCCAGCATTTT
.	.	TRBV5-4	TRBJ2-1	CASSLAPYNEQFF	TGTGCCAGCAGCTTGGCGCCATACAATGAGCAGTTCTTC
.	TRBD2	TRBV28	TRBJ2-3	CASSRTQRGSTDTQYF	TGTGCCAGCAGCCGAACCCAGCGGGGCAGCACAGATACGCAGTATTTT
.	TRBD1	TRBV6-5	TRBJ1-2	CASSRQGHGYTF	TGTGCCAGCAGTCGACAGGGTCATGGCTACACCTTC
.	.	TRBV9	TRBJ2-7	CASSVDGPREQYF	TGTGCCAGCAGCGTAGACGGACCGAGGGAGCAGTACTTC
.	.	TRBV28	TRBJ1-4	CASRRFNEKLFF	TGTGCCAGCAGGAGATTTAATGAAAAACTGTTTTTT
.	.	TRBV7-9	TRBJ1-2	CASSPGTTAWGYTF	TGTGCCAGCAGCCCCGGGACTACCGCGTGGGGCTACACCTTC
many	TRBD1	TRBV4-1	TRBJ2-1	CASSLAGGTGYNEQFF	TGCGCCAGCAGCCTCGCAGGGGGAACGGGCTACAATGAGCAGTTCTTC
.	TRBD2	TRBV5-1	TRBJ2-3	CASSPGTITDTQYF	TGCGCCAGCAGCCCCGGGACTATCACAGATACGCAGTATTTT
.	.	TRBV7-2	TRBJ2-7	CASSSRTAYEQYF	TGTGCCAGCAGCTCCCGGACAGCTTACGAGCAGTACTTC
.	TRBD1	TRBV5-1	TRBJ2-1	CASSLGGQGYNEQFF	TGCGCCAGCAGCTTGGGGGGACAGGGCTACAATGAGCAGTTCTTC
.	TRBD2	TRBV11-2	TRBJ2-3	CASSVERGGGTDTQYF	TGTGCCAGCAGCGTAGAGCGGGGAGGGGGCACAGATACGCAGTATTTT
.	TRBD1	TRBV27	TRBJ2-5	CASSLSPSATGIVSETQYF	TGTGCCAGCAGTTTATCCCCCTCAGCGACAGGGATAGTGTCGGAGACCCAGTACTTC
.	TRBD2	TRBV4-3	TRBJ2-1	CASSQFGLAGYNEQFF	TGCGCCAGCAGCCAGTTCGGACTAGCGGGATACAATGAGCAGTTCTTC
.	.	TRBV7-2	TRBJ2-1	CASSLWTNNEQFF	TGTGCCAGCAGCTTATGGACCAACAATGAGCAGTTCTTC
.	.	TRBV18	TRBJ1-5	CASSPPNSNQPQHF	TGTGCCAGCTCACCACCGAATAGCAATCAGCCCCAGCATTTT
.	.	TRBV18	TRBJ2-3	CASSPGSTTDTQYF	TGTGCCAGCTCACCAGGCAGTACCACAGATACGCAGTATTTT
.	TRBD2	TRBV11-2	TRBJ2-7	CASSLVQREAYEQYF	TGTGCCAGCAGCTTAGTTCAGCGGGAGGCCTACGAGCAGTACTTC
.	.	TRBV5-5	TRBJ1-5	CASSLIVGNQPQHF	TGTGCCAGCAGCTTGATAGTCGGAAATCAGCCCCAGCATTTT
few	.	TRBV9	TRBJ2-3	CASSVKSRGPGDTQYF	TGTGCCAGCAGCGTAAAATCCCGGGGTCCCGGAGATACGCAGTATTTT
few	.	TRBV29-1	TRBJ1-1	CSVEFRGEAFF	TGCAGCGTTGAATTTCGAGGTGAAGCTTTCTTT